This TCR beta chain was captured by sequencing in a study of Graves' ophthalmopathy and Graves' hyperthyroidism. Study-level background: The blood sample was drawn at first diagnosis and before any treatment.

V was pared by 8 bases and J by 6 bases, with 14 bases between. CDR3 size: 11 residues. The germline V gene has CDR1 SQVTM and CDR2 ANQGSEA. Other autoimmune diseases, uncontrolled infections, pregnancy or lactation ruled patients out of participation. Diagnostic conclusions were grounded in clinical symptoms, serum thyroxine, TRAb, thyroid ultrasound and orbital computed tomography. Worth noting for this clonotype: Its antigen is undetermined.

CDR3 regions of TCR beta were amplified from RNA transcripts. Second-round multiplex PCR came after a first-round RT-PCR that employed HTBI primers. Each CDR3 protein gets one entry after TCRdb re-called the multiplex PCR reads with MiXCR. The sample has 230,000 or so distinct CDR3 sequences, around 45% seen once. Overall study results and limits: The blood repertoire also included most expanded thyroid clonotypes above 0.001 frequency.

The clonotype was recovered from an adult man with Graves' ophthalmopathy. The chain carries TRBV29-1 and TRBJ2-7; D tentatively reads TRBD1 or TRBD2 (5 bases each). Sequencing used peripheral blood. Written as DNA, the CDR3 is TGCAGCTTGCCGGAGAGGGGCGAGCAGTACTTC. Amino acid sequence: CSLPERGEQYF.